This T cell receptor (beta chain) was identified in a study of graft-versus-host responses after intestinal transplantation (TCRdb year 2021). For context, the study as a whole: The transplants that recipients received were multivisceral, liver-intestinal, or isolated intestinal. Graft-versus-host and host-versus-graft alloreactive T cell clones were tracked in the graft, circulation and bone marrow after intestinal transplantation using bulk TCR-beta CDR3 sequencing. Alloreactive clones were identified by sequencing pre-transplant mixed lymphocyte reaction products and comparing them with unstimulated pre-transplant donor and recipient T cells. Every recipient was given anti-thymocyte globulin induction, then maintenance tacrolimus and steroids for around three years. Samples from a few later patients were sequenced in-house on an Illumina MiSeq with MiXCR processing rather than by the commercial service. A peak of at least 4% donor T cells among recipient peripheral blood mononuclear cells was the definition used for donor T cell macrochimerism. A cohort of some 24 intestinal transplant recipients, including one retransplant, was enrolled, and 3 patients lacking pretransplant specimens were excluded.

Taken from the germline V gene (reference sequence), the CDR1 and CDR2 loops are LNHDA and SQIVND. V gives up 5 bases and J gives up 2 bases, and the segment between their germline ends measures 19 bases. Inclusive of the bounding cysteine and phenylalanine, the CDR3 is 16 residues long. The entry retains the CDR3 DNA only, 48 bases that are in frame from base 1. Findings and caveats that apply to the study as a whole: GvH clones were detected in recipient bone marrow, and some appeared earlier in ileal mucosa or blood, consistent with an intestinal mucosal origin. The relatively low number and heterogeneity of intestinal transplant patients limited the conclusions. Peak levels of circulating GvH clones were associated with declines in HvG clones early after transplant. High GvH to HvG T cell clonal ratios were observed in the allografts of patients with donor T cell macrochimerism.

In light of the paper, this sample's time point label describes: cells obtained before transplantation from donor or recipient. CD3+CD4+ and CD3+CD8+ populations were FACS-sorted from unstimulated pre-transplant donor and recipient cells taken from spleen or lymph nodes. With respect to this clone: No antigen is known for it. Per-nucleotide qualities are absent, and no much larger clonotype sits a single base away.

The library relied on the immunoSEQ multiplex PCR assay. For most patients, genomic DNA was isolated with the Qiagen DNeasy Blood and Tissue Kit and sent frozen to Adaptive Biotechnologies for TCR sequencing. For most patients, genomic DNA was subjected to high-throughput TCR-beta CDR3 sequencing by Adaptive Biotechnologies. The original methods were these. Adaptive's ImmunoSEQ software was the source of the TCR sequencing data for 18 patients, while a few other patients were processed with MiXCR and VDJtools. To correct CD4 versus CD8 sorting errors, any sequence found in both subsets at a frequency ratio below 5:1 was removed. CDR3 nucleotide sequences shared between donor and recipient were removed because the origin of such sequences could not be assigned. To count as alloreactive, a clone needed at least 2-fold expansion over unstimulated cells and a minimum CFSE-low frequency of 0.002% (template counts) or 0.001% (read counts). Mappable clones were those detected in sequenced pre-transplant spleen, lymph node, or MLR CFSE-low populations of the donor or recipient. The cumulative frequency of alloreactive clones was calculated as a percentage of all sequences, weighted by copy number. Imported from immuneACCESS, the table was reduced by TCRdb to in-frame sequences with V and J called. These copies leave out some clones; in studies compared against another copy, an unresolved V gene accounts for under half, and the cause of the remainder is not known. V and J calls and clone size are as listed in that table; D and trimming were resolved from the DNA. Recorded for this sample are some 130,000 clones; approximately 94% of them occurred a single time. Of the sample, roughly 0.17% is held by the ten largest clones.

The sequenced sample was unstimulated CD4+ T cells sorted from spleen or lymph node cells, obtained before intestinal transplant. This clonotype originated in a human donor who received an intestinal transplant. This receptor chain uses TRBV19 and TRBJ2-7; a tentative D match to TRBD1 spans 5 bases. CDR3 protein: CASSVQVPPSAYEQYF. The sequenced DNA is TGTGCCAGTAGTGTACAGGTTCCTCCATCCGCCTACGAGCAGTACTTC.